A single sample is the source of the 31 T cell receptor beta chains below, sequenced in a study of tumor-infiltrating lymphocytes in primary liver carcinoma. TCR beta cDNA came from around 500 ng total RNA, primed with a constant-region primer. Employing slightly modified ARM-PCR, three nested multiplex PCR rounds were run, and these gave rise to the TCR beta libraries. Rounds one and two of PCR, each of approximately 11 cycles, were primed with TRBV1-TRBV30 forward primers and a C-beta reverse primer. TCRdb independently ran MiXCR on the multiplex PCR reads; one entry per CDR3 protein. The table includes a few hundred thousand distinct CDR3 sequences, roughly three fifths detected once. In addition to blood RNA drawn from unsorted whole blood, germline DNA was extracted. The sample consisted of peripheral blood. Receptors originate from a woman between 25 and 40 years old with primary liver carcinoma and hepatitis B virus infection.

The CDR3 protein is CASSPGGAGMEDEQYF. DNA of the CDR3: TGTGCCAGCAGTCCAGGAGGAGCGGGAATGGAAGACGAGCAGTACTTC. V and J are TRBV6-5 and TRBJ2-7; 7 bases map to TRBD2. Trimming removed 5 bases from V and 5 bases from J; junction bases left unmatched: 15. The germline V gene has CDR1 MNHEY and CDR2 SVGAGI. This CDR3 contains 16 residues.

This clonotype was seen more than once but under ten times. The chain uses TRBV7-9 and TRBJ1-3; TRBD1 matches at 9 bases. This CDR3 region has 17 residues. Germline V gene sequence: CDR1 SEHNR, CDR2 FQNEAQ (reference sequence). The trim removed 5 bases at V and 2 bases at J, leaving 10 bases unmatched. CDR3: CASSPIQGASAGNTIYF. DNA of the CDR3: TGTGCCAGCAGCCCAATACAGGGGGCAAGCGCTGGAAACACCATATATTTT. Full variable domain (outside the CDR3, taken from reference TRBV7-9 and TRBJ1-3): DTGVSQNPRHKITKRGQNVTFRCDPISEHNRLYWYRQTLGQGPEFLTYFQNEAQLEKSRLLSDRFSAERPKGSFSTLEIQRTEQGDSAMYLCASSPIQGASAGNTIYFGEGSWLTVV.

Concerning this clonotype itself: The junction and the germline gene differ at one end; a read error may be behind it. V gene TRBV30 combines with J gene TRBJ2-1; 9 bases align to TRBD2. Germline CDR1 and CDR2: GTSNPN and SVGIG (reference sequence). CDR3 length equals 14 residues. The CDR3 DNA sequence: TGTGCCCAAACGACTAGCGGTCGCTACAGTGAGCAGTTCTTC. This codes for CAQTTSGRYSEQFF.

A word on this clonotype: This may come from a read error, since a much larger clone is one base off. The chain employs TRBV6-5 and TRBJ1-4, with D possibly matching TRBD1 (5 bases). From germline, CDR1 is MNHEY and CDR2 SVGAGI. The V and J ends lost 7 bases and 5 bases respectively, with 14 bases between them. The CDR3 is made up of 14 amino acids. CDR3 loop: CASKRQSSNEKLFF. The CDR3 DNA sequence: TGTGCCAGCAAAAGACAGAGTTCGAATGAAAAACTGTTTTTT.

This clonotype came up many times. J is TRBJ2-1 and V is TRBV12-3 or TRBV12-4, with 8 bases lining up with TRBD2. J was trimmed by 5 bases and V by 1 base; bases with no gene match: 4. CDR3 length equals 15 residues. CDR3 region: CASSLVTGGNNEQFF. The CDR3 DNA reads TGTGCCAGCAGTTTAGTTACGGGAGGGAACAATGAGCAGTTCTTC.

V and J are TRBV6-2 or TRBV6-3 and TRBJ1-3; D gene ambiguous. Germline V gene data show CDR1 as MNHEY and CDR2 as SVGEGT. Trimming took 6 bases from V and 7 from J, leaving 13 bases between them. This CDR3 region has 13 residues. CDR3 bases: TGTGCCAGCAGGCGGGCGGATGGGAACACCATATATTTT. Translated, it gives CASRRADGNTIYF.

Points on this clonotype: It is likely a read error, because the conserved phenylalanine at the end of the CDR3 is missing. J is TRBJ2-3 and V is TRBV4-1; 10 positions agree with TRBD2. The germline V gene encodes CDR1 MGHRA and CDR2 YSYEKL. The CDR3 covers 16 residues. The J segment lost 0 bases and the V segment lost 4 bases, leaving 4 bases of the junction unmatched. CDR3 region: CASSLQLAGSTDTQYL. The CDR3 bases are TGCGCCAGCAGCCTCCAACTAGCGGGAAGCACAGATACGCAGTATCTT.

The table lists this clonotype with a count of one. The chain has TRBV6-5 and TRBJ1-4; the match to TRBD1 covers 9 bases. Trimming removed 6 bases from V and 12 bases from J; junction bases left unmatched: 20. There are 17 residues in the CDR3. Germline CDR1 is MNHEY and CDR2 is SVGAGI. This CDR3 reads CASSSGTGPNRMKELFF. CDR3 DNA: TGTGCCAGCAGCTCCGGGACAGGGCCAAATAGAATGAAGGAACTGTTTTTT.

This clonotype was counted a single time. It is likely a read error, because the conserved phenylalanine at the end of the CDR3 is missing. The V gene is TRBV6-1, the J gene TRBJ2-7; TRBD2 is a possible D gene (5 bases). There are 12 residues in the CDR3. The germline gives CDR1 MNHNS, CDR2 SASEGT. Trimming removed 4 bases from V and 6 bases from J, with 10 bases in between. CDR3 in amino acids: CASSVRVSEQYI. CDR3 nucleotides: TGTGCCAGCAGTGTGCGGGTGAGCGAGCAGTACATC.

Comments on this clonotype: A read error may explain this, as a much larger clone is one base away. The chain couples TRBV6-5 to TRBJ1-4; no reliable D call. The CDR3 covers 15 residues. Germline CDR1 reads MNHEY; CDR2 reads SVGAGI. This CDR3 reads CAGSLRVLLDEKLFF. The CDR3 DNA sequence: TGTGCCGGCAGTCTGAGGGTATTATTGGATGAAAAACTGTTTTTT.

There are a few counts of this clonotype. The CDR3 region has the DNA TGTGCCAGCAGTTACGGGAAACTTATTAACGAGCAGTACTTC. This gives the protein CASSYGKLINEQYF. This chain uses TRBV6-6 with TRBJ2-7, with D uncertain. Germline-derived CDR1 and CDR2 are MNHNY and SVGAGI (reference sequence). Trimming shortened V by 2 bases and J by 5 bases, and 13 bases separated the two germline ends. The length of the CDR3 is 14 residues.

This clonotype came up once. Germline and junction disagree at one end, which may indicate a read error. V usage is TRBV6-1 and J usage is TRBJ1-1; no reliable D call. This CDR3 contains 13 residues. Per the germline V gene, CDR1 is MNHNS and CDR2 is SASEGT. The DNA for the CDR3 is TGTGCCAGCAGTGAAAGGGTGAACACTGATGCTTTCTTT. This gives the protein CASSERVNTDAFF.

This clonotype was picked up many times. The CDR3 reads CASSLAATDAYEQYF. The CDR3 coding sequence is TGTGCCAGCAGCTTAGCGGCCACGGATGCCTACGAGCAGTACTTC. The chain joins TRBV11-2 to TRBJ2-7; D is uncertain. The CDR3 contains 15 residues. The V gene's germline CDR1 is SGHAT and CDR2 FQNNGV. Trimming pared 1 base from V and 2 bases from J, leaving 12 bases between. The complete variable domain, with remaining parts taken from reference TRBV11-2 and TRBJ2-7, reads EAGVAQSPRYKIIEKRQSVAFWCNPISGHATLYWYQQILGQGPKLLIQFQNNGVVDDSQLPKDRFSAERLKGVDSTLKIQPAKLEDSAVYLCASSLAATDAYEQYFGPGTRLTVT.

Ten or more counts support this clonotype. The chain uses TRBV11-2 and TRBJ2-7, with TRBD1 as a possible D gene (5 bases). The CDR3 totals 14 residues. Per the germline V gene, CDR1 is SGHAT and CDR2 is FQNNGV. Trimming pared 2 bases from V and 0 bases from J, leaving 8 bases between. CDR3 sequence: CASSLYQGSYEQYF. The CDR3 DNA reads TGTGCCAGCAGCTTATACCAGGGCTCCTACGAGCAGTACTTC.

This clonotype was observed at least ten times. The V and J genes are TRBV6-1 and TRBJ1-1, with a tentative D call TRBD1 (5 bases). V lost 3 bases, J lost 3 bases, and 14 bases lay in between. CDR3 length equals 15 residues. The germline V gene encodes CDR1 MNHNS and CDR2 SASEGT. CDR3: CASSDIRQTYTEAFF. CDR3 DNA sequence: TGTGCCAGCAGTGATATCCGACAGACCTACACTGAAGCTTTCTTT.

Points on this clonotype: This may arise from a read error, as a much more abundant clone is one base away. The chain uses TRBV6-1 and TRBJ2-4; D might be TRBD2 (5 bases). V gave up 10 bases and J gave up 9 bases, with 25 bases separating them. CDR3 length: 15 amino acids. Germline CDR1 and CDR2: MNHNS and SASEGT. CDR3 in amino acids: CAIRSGSSGNLIQYF. The CDR3 DNA is TGTGCCATCAGGTCGGGGTCGTCCGGTAACCTCATTCAGTACTTC.

As for this clonotype: Relative to the germline gene, one junction end is altered; a read error may explain this. The rearrangement uses TRBV11-2 and TRBJ2-1; 10 bases match TRBD1. The germline CDR1 and CDR2 sequences are SGHAT and FQNNGV. The CDR3 has 15 amino acids. The CDR3: CVSSWTGGNYNEQFF. The CDR3 DNA follows: TGCGTCAGCAGCTGGACAGGGGGGAATTACAATGAGCAGTTCTTC.

The chain carries TRBV7-9 and TRBJ2-1; no definite D call. Trimming took off 1 base at V and 0 bases at J, with 7 bases between the two ends. The CDR3 extends over 15 amino acids. Per the germline V gene, CDR1 is SEHNR and CDR2 is FQNEAQ (reference sequence). CDR3 sequence (DNA): TGTGCCAGCAGCTTAGACAGTACCTCCTACAATGAGCAGTTCTTC. Encoded protein: CASSLDSTSYNEQFF. The full variable domain, its missing parts supplied by reference TRBV7-9 and TRBJ2-1, is DTGVSQNPRHKITKRGQNVTFRCDPISEHNRLYWYRQTLGQGPEFLTYFQNEAQLEKSRLLSDRFSAERPKGSFSTLEIQRTEQGDSAMYLCASSLDSTSYNEQFFGPGTRLTVL.

This clonotype was observed many times. The CDR3 coding sequence is TGTGCCAGCAGCCAAGATCTGGCCAGCGGATCATACAATGAGCAGTTCTTC. Protein sequence: CASSQDLASGSYNEQFF. The rearrangement links TRBV4-2 to TRBJ2-1, with D possibly TRBD2 on 5 matching bases. V gave up 0 bases and J gave up 4 bases, with 16 bases separating them. The CDR3 extends over 17 amino acids. CDR1 and CDR2 (germline): LGHNA, YNFKEQ.

This chain links TRBV9 with TRBJ1-3; D possibly corresponds to TRBD1 (6 bases). V lost 3 bases to trimming and J lost 4 bases, with 14 bases between them. The CDR3 is 15 residues long. Germline assignment: CDR1 SGDLS and CDR2 YYNGEE. This CDR3 is CASSETRGDGNTIYF. The CDR3 DNA reads TGTGCCAGCAGCGAGACCAGGGGTGACGGAAACACCATATATTTT.

A remark on this clonotype: A much more abundant neighbour one base away suggests this may be a read error. The chain has TRBV4-3 and TRBJ2-7; tentatively, D is TRBD2 (6 bases). The CDR3 totals 13 residues. In germline, CDR1 is LGHNA, CDR2 YSLEER. The CDR3 bases are TGCGCCAACAGCCAAGGACTAACCTACGAGCAGTACTTC. This translates into CANSQGLTYEQYF.

Turning to this clonotype: At one end, the junction sequence differs from germline, possibly due to a read error. The chain has TRBV4-2 and TRBJ2-7; weak D call: TRBD2 (5 bases). This CDR3 is built from 12 residues. CDR1 and CDR2 (germline): LGHNA, YNFKEQ. The DNA for the CDR3 is TGTACCAGCAGCCCCGGACTTGTGGAACAGTACTTC. It specifies CTSSPGLVEQYF.

To note about this clonotype: This may be a read error, as it is one base from a much larger clone. The chain uses TRBV29-1 and TRBJ2-1; 9 bases align to TRBD2. Germline V gene data show CDR1 as SQVTM and CDR2 as ANQGSEA. The CDR3 totals 15 residues. Germline trimming cut 0 bases from V and 8 bases from J; bases unmatched to any gene: 8. The CDR3 sequence is CSVEDSAGGWYEQFF. CDR3 DNA sequence: TGCAGCGTTGAAGATAGTGCGGGAGGGTGGTATGAGCAGTTCTTC.

Concerning this clonotype itself: One end of the junction does not line up with germline, which may come from a read error. The rearrangement links TRBV3-1 to TRBJ2-7; D possibly corresponds to TRBD1 (6 bases). CDR1 and CDR2 from the germline V gene are LGHDT and YNNKEL (reference sequence). CDR3 length: 15 amino acids. CDR3 region: CASSQGGRGRNEQYF. The CDR3 nucleotides read TGTGCCAGCAGTCAAGGAGGCAGGGGACGGAACGAGCAGTACTTC.

This clonotype has just one count. The chain carries TRBV6-8 and TRBJ1-2; D may be TRBD1 (5 bases). The CDR3 consists of 13 residues. The germline V gene encodes CDR1 MNHGY and CDR2 SAAAGT. Trimming took 7 bases from V and 3 from J, leaving 12 bases between them. The chain's CDR3 is CASNGTGHYGYTF. In DNA form, the CDR3 reads TGTGCCAGCAACGGCACAGGCCACTATGGCTACACCTTC.

Concerning this clonotype itself: One junction end does not reproduce the germline sequence, and a read error may be involved. The chain couples TRBV5-1 to TRBJ2-1; D may be TRBD1 or TRBD2 (5 bases each). The length of the CDR3 is 18 residues. CDR1 and CDR2 (germline): SGHRS, YFSETQ. CDR3 protein: CASSLDRGGFELYNEQFF. CDR3 bases: TGCGCCAGCAGTTTGGATCGTGGGGGATTCGAACTTTACAATGAGCAGTTCTTC.

For this clonotype: At one end the junction does not follow the germline gene, possibly because of a read error. The CDR3 nucleotides read TGCGCCAACAGCCACCTGGGACAGGGGGCGTACGAGCAGTACTTC. It specifies CANSHLGQGAYEQYF. The V gene is TRBV4-3, the J gene TRBJ2-7; 12 positions match TRBD1. This CDR3 comprises 15 residues. Germline lookup yields CDR1 LGHNA and CDR2 YSLEER.

In this sample, this clonotype turned up a few times. A much bigger clone sits one base away, suggesting this may be a read error. The chain carries TRBV29-1 and TRBJ1-1, with no clear D. The CDR3 extends over 12 amino acids. The germline V gene encodes CDR1 SQVTM and CDR2 ANQGSEA. CDR3: CNVEDLDTEAFF. CDR3 in DNA: TGCAACGTTGAAGACTTGGACACTGAAGCTTTCTTT.

As to this clonotype: This may stem from a read error, because a much larger clone lies one nucleotide away. This sequence joins TRBV6-2 or TRBV6-3 and TRBJ1-1, with D unclear. Germline values: CDR1 MNHEY, CDR2 SVGEGT. CDR3 size: 11 residues. The CDR3 loop is CVSSKNTEAFF. In nucleotides, the CDR3 is TGTGTCAGCAGTAAGAACACTGAAGCTTTCTTT.

This clonotype was seen more than once but under ten times. This chain uses TRBV7-9 with TRBJ2-3; TRBD2 might be the D (5 bases). CDR1 is SEHNR and CDR2 is FQNEAQ in the germline V gene (reference sequence). Deletions cut 5 bases from V and 2 bases from J, with 11 bases between. This CDR3 contains 14 residues. For the CDR3, the DNA is TGTGCCAGCAGCCCACCGGGGAACACAGATACGCAGTATTTT. This gives the protein CASSPPGNTDTQYF.

A remark on this clonotype: Possible read error: a much larger clone is one base away. The V and J genes are TRBV29-1 and TRBJ2-3; TRBD2 agrees at 8 bases. The length of the CDR3 is 13 residues. The V gene's germline CDR1 is SQVTM and CDR2 ANQGSEA. The J segment lost 1 base and the V segment lost 8 bases, leaving 5 bases of the junction unmatched. The CDR3 is CSLMTSGTDTQYF. In DNA form, the CDR3 reads TGCAGCCTCATGACTAGCGGCACAGATACGCAGTATTTT.